These 7 T cell receptor beta chains were sequenced from one sample in a study of T cells in women clearing cervical HPV infection. Some clones are missing from TCRdb's copy, which holds only in-frame ones; the method was immunoSEQ multiplex PCR. The sample features fewer than 20,000 clones, with roughly 14% in its top ten. Sequencing input: blood buffy coat. The receptors come from a woman aged 18-70 years with a cervical HPV16 infection that either progressed to CIN3+ or cleared (not recorded which).

As concerns this clone: The read stops 3 residues short of the end of the CDR3; the missing end is completed from the germline J gene. The rearrangement links TRBV20-1 to TRBJ1-1; D might be TRBD1 (5 bases). V was pared by 1 base and J by 0 bases, with 12 bases between. The CDR3 runs 15 residues. Germline loops: CDR1 DFQATT, CDR2 SNEGSKA (reference sequence). The CDR3 region is CSARGIGAMNTEAFF. The covered CDR3 bases are TGCAGTGCTAGAGGGATAGGGGCCATGAACACTGAA.

For this clone: From the germline J gene comes the end of the CDR3, since the read stops 3 residues before it. This chain uses TRBV5-1 with TRBJ1-4; TRBD1 agrees at 8 bases. After removal of 4 bases from V and 4 bases from J, the junction contained 9 bases not matched to a gene. Per germline, CDR1 SGHRS and CDR2 YFSETQ. The CDR3 totals 16 residues. Incomplete CDR3 DNA: TGCGCCAGCAGCGCTAAACGACAGGGGTTTAATGAAAAA. It translates to CASSAKRQGFNEK. The CDR3 in its entirety is CASSAKRQGFNEKLFF.

For this clone: With the read ending 3 residues before the CDR3 end, the germline J gene is used to fill in that end. This chain connects TRBV20-1 to TRBJ2-2; the D gene is possibly TRBD1 (6 bases). The CDR3 consists of 16 residues. Germline V gene lookup returns CDR1 DFQATT and CDR2 SNEGSKA (reference sequence). Trimming left V 0 bases short and J 7 bases short, with 18 bases between. The CDR3 bases that were read are TGCAGTGCTAGAGATCTGTTCAGGGGTTCTGACGGGGAG. This sequence encodes CSARDLFRGSDGE. The whole CDR3 sequence reads CSARDLFRGSDGELFF.

CDR3 DNA, as far as it was read: TGTGCCAGCAGCTTGGGCTGGGCAGGAGAGTATGGC. It specifies CASSLGWAGEYG. The entire CDR3 sequence reads CASSLGWAGEYGYTF. The chain uses TRBV13 and TRBJ1-2, with D uncertain. The read is 3 residues too short to cover the CDR3 end, so that end is filled in from the germline J gene. Trimming took off 3 bases at V and 5 bases at J, with 16 bases between the two ends. Per germline, CDR1 PRHDT and CDR2 FYEKMQ (reference sequence). The CDR3 consists of 15 residues.

Comment on this clone: The read stops 3 residues short of the end of the CDR3; the missing end is completed from the germline J gene. V is TRBV18 and J is TRBJ1-4, with TRBD1 matching over 7 bases. V shed 2 bases, J shed 7 bases, and the junction held 7 bases outside the gene matches. The CDR3 contains 15 residues. Per germline, CDR1 KGHSH and CDR2 LQKENI. The CDR3 loop is CASSPSTGRSEKLFF. CDR3 bases read: TGTGCCAGCTCACCATCGACAGGGCGAAGTGAAAAA.

On this clone itself: The missing CDR3 end, 3 residues past where the read stops, is filled in from the germline J gene. V gene TRBV29-1 combines with J gene TRBJ1-1; the match to TRBD1 covers 9 bases. Trimming at V came to 8 bases and at J to 3 bases, leaving 7 bases not matched to a gene. Germline V CDR1 and CDR2: SQVTM, ANQGSEA. This CDR3 is 13 amino acids long. CDR3 in amino acids: CSSGDRADTEAFF. The sequenced part of the CDR3 DNA is TGCAGCTCCGGGGACAGGGCGGACACTGAA. The complete variable domain, with remaining parts taken from reference TRBV29-1 and TRBJ1-1, reads SAVISQKPSRDICQRGTSLTIQCQVDSQVTMMFWYRQQPGQSLTLIATANQGSEATYESGFVIDKFPISRPNLTFSTLTVSNMSPEDSSIYLCSSGDRADTEAFFGQGTRLTVV.

On this clone itself: Read data end 3 residues before the CDR3 end; the end is taken from the germline J gene. The J gene is TRBJ2-5, the V gene TRBV6-2 or TRBV6-3; 10 nucleotides align to TRBD1. Germline loops: CDR1 MNHEY, CDR2 SVGEGT. Trimming cost V 2 bases and J 4 bases; bases outside gene matches: 1. The CDR3 runs 14 residues. The sequenced part of the CDR3 DNA is TGTGCCAGCAGTTACAGGACAGGGGGAGAGACC. Amino acids: CASSYRTGGET. The full-length CDR3 reads as CASSYRTGGETQYF.